The subject of this entry is one T cell receptor (beta chain). What it recognizes is unknown. The method was immunoSEQ multiplex PCR; TCRdb's version includes in-frame clones alone and lacks a portion of them. The table has over 95,000 clones, over 85% seen once. This CDR3 spans 15 amino acids. The V and J ends lost 6 bases and 1 base respectively, with 15 bases between them. The germline gives CDR1 MDHEN, CDR2 SYDVKM. These data belong to a study of OX40 agonist ivuxolimab in advanced cancers. Study summary: Every 2 weeks, ivuxolimab was infused into the patients intravenously at between 0.01 and 10 mg/kg.

Study conclusions and caveats: Low levels of normalized T-cell clonal expansion also appeared in some nonresponders. On average, a greater number of expanded clones characterised CD8+ T cells relative to CD4+. Doses of 0.1 to 3.0 mg/kg were accompanied by clonal expansion of CD4+ and CD8+ blood T cells by week 6.

The sequencing used CD4+ or CD8+ T cells sorted from blood, collected in a trial of the OX40 agonist ivuxolimab. The sequence was obtained from an adult with an advanced solid tumor such as melanoma, head and neck, liver or kidney cancer. The chain couples TRBV28 to TRBJ1-2; possible D gene TRBD1, 6 bases. CDR3 sequence (DNA): TGTGCCAGCAGGCGACAGGCCCTACTTAACTATGGCTACACCTTC. As protein: CASRRQALLNYGYTF.